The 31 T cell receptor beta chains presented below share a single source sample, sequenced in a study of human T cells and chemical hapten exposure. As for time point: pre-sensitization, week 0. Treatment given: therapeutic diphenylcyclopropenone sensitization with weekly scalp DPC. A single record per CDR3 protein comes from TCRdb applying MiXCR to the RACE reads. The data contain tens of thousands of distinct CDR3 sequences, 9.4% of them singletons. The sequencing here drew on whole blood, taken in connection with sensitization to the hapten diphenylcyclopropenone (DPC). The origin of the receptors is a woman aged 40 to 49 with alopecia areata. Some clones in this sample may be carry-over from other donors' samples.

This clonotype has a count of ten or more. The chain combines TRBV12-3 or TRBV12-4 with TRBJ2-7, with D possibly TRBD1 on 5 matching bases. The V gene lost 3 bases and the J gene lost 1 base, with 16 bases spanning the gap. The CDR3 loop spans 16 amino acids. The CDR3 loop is CASSLQGQSRSYEQYF. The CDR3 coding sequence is TGTGCCAGCAGTTTGCAGGGCCAGTCTAGGTCCTACGAGCAGTACTTC.

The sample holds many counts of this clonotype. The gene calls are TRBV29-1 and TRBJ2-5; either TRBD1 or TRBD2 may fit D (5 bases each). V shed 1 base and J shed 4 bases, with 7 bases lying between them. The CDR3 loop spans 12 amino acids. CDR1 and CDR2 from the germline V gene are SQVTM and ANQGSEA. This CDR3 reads CSVEGGRETQYF. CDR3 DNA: TGCAGCGTTGAAGGGGGGAGAGAGACCCAGTACTTC. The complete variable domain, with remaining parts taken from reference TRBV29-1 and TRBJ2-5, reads SAVISQKPSRDICQRGTSLTIQCQVDSQVTMMFWYRQQPGQSLTLIATANQGSEATYESGFVIDKFPISRPNLTFSTLTVSNMSPEDSSIYLCSVEGGRETQYFGPGTRLLVL.

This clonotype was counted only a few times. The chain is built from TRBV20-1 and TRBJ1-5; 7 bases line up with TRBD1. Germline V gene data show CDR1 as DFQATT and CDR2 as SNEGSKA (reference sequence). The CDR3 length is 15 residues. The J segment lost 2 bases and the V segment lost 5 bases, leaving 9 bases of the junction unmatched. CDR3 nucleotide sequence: TGCAGTGCTCGGTCAGGACAGGCGGGCAATCAGCCCCAGCATTTT. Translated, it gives CSARSGQAGNQPQHF.

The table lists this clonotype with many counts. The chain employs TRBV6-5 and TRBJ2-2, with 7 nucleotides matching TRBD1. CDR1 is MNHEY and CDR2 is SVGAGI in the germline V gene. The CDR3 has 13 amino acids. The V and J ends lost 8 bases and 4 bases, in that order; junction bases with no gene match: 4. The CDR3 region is CASLQGITGELFF. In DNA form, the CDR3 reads TGTGCCAGCCTACAGGGGATCACCGGGGAGCTGTTTTTT.

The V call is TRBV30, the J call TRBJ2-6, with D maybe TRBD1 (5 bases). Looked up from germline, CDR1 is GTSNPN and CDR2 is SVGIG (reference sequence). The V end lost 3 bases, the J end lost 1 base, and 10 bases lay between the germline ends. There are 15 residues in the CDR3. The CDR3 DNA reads TGTGCCTGGAGCCCAGGGTTTTCTGGGGCCAACGTCCTGACTTTC. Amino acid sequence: CAWSPGFSGANVLTF.

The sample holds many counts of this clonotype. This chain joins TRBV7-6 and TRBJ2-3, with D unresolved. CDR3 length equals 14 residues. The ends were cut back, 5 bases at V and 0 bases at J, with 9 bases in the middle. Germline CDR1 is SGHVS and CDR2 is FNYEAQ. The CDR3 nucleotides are TGTGCCAGCAGCCCGACTTGGAGCACAGATACGCAGTATTTT. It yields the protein CASSPTWSTDTQYF. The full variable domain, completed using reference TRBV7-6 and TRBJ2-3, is GAGVSQSPRYKVTKRGQDVALRCDPISGHVSLYWYRQALGQGPEFLTYFNYEAQQDKSGLPNDRFSAERPEGSISTLTIQRTEQRDSAMYRCASSPTWSTDTQYFGPGTRLTVL.

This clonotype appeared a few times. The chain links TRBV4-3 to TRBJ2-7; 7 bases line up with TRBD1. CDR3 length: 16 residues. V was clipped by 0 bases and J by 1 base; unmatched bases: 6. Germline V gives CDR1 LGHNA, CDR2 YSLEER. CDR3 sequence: CASSQEGTATSYEQYF. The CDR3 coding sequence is TGCGCCAGCAGCCAAGAAGGGACAGCCACTTCCTACGAGCAGTACTTC.

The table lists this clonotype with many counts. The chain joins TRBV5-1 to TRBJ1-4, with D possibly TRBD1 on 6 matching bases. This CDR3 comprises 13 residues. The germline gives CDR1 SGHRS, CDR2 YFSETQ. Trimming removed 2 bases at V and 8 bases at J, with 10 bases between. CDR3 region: CASSLQGNEKLFF. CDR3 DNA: TGCGCCAGCAGCTTACAGGGTAACGAAAAACTGTTTTTT.

The CDR3 DNA reads TGTGCCAGCAGCTTAGGTATAGGTACCCGATCACCCCTCCACTTT. This codes for CASSLGIGTRSPLHF. The gene calls are TRBV7-2 and TRBJ1-6; D not resolved. Germline V gene data show CDR1 as SGHTA and CDR2 as FQGNSA. The CDR3 length is 15 residues. The V and J ends lost 1 base and 10 bases respectively, with 14 bases between them.

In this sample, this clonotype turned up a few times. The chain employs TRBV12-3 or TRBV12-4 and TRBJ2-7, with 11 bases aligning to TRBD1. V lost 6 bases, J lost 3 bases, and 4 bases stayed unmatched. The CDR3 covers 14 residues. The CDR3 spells CASRGTGGLYEQYF. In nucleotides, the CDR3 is TGTGCCAGCAGGGGGACAGGGGGGCTCTACGAGCAGTACTTC.

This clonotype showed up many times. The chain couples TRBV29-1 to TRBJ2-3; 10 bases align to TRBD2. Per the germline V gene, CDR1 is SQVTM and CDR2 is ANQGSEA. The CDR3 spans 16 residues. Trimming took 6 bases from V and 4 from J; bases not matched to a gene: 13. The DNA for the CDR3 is TGCAGCGTGGAGTCACATAGCGGGGGGCGACCAGATACGCAGTATTTT. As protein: CSVESHSGGRPDTQYF.

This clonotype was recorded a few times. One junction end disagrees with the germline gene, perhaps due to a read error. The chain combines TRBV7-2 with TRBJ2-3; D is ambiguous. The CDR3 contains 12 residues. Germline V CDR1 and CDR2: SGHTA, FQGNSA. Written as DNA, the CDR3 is TGTGCCAGCAGCCCGGCGGAAGATACGCAATATTTT. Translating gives CASSPAEDTQYF.

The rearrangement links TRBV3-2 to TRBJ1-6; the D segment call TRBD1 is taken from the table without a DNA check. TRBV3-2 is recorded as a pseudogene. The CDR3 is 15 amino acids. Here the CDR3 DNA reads TGTGCCAGCAGCCCGGGACAGGACTACAGTTCACCCCTCCACTTT. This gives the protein CASSPGQDYSSPLHF.

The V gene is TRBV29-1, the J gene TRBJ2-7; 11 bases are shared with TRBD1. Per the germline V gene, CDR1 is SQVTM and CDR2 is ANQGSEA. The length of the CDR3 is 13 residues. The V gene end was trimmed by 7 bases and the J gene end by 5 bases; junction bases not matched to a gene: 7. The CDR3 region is CSALGQGAHEQYF. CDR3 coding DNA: TGCAGCGCCCTAGGACAGGGGGCCCACGAGCAGTACTTC.

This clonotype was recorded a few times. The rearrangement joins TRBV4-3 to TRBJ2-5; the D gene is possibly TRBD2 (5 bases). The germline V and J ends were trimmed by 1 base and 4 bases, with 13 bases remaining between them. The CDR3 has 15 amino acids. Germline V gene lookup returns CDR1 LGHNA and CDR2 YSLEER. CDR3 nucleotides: TGCGCCAGCAGCCAAGTCCCTAGCTTCGGAGAGACCCAGTACTTC. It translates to CASSQVPSFGETQYF.

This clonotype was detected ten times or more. The CDR3 sequence: CASSLLSPGTHGDTQYF. CDR3 in DNA: TGTGCCAGCAGCTTACTCAGCCCCGGGACTCACGGAGATACGCAGTATTTT. V gene TRBV9 combines with J gene TRBJ2-3; D may be TRBD2 (6 bases). Germline V gene data show CDR1 as SGDLS and CDR2 as YYNGEE. The V end lost 4 bases, the J end lost 5 bases, and 23 bases lay between the germline ends. CDR3 length: 17 amino acids.

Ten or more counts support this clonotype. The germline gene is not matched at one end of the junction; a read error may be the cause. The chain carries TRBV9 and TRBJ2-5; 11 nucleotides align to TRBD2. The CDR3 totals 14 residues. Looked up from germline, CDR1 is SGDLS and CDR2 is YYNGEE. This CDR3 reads CASSGGARVETQYF. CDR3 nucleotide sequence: TGTGCCAGTAGCGGGGGGGCCCGCGTGGAGACCCAGTACTTC.

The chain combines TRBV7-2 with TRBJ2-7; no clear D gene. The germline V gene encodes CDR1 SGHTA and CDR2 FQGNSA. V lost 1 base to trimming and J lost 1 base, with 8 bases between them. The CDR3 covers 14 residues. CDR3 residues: CASSLGQLSYEQYF. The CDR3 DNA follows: TGTGCCAGCAGCTTAGGGCAGTTGTCCTACGAGCAGTACTTC.

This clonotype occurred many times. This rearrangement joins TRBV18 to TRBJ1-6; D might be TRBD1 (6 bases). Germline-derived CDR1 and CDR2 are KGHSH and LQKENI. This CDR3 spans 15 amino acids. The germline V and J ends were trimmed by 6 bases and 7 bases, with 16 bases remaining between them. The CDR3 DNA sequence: TGTGCCAGCTCGAATGCTCCAGGGGAAAATTCACCCCTCCACTTT. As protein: CASSNAPGENSPLHF.

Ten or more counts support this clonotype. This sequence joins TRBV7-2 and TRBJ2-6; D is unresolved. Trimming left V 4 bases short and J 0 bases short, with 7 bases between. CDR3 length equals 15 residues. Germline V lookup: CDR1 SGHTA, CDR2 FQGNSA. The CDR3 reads CASSYPSSGANVLTF. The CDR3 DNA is TGTGCCAGCAGCTACCCTTCCTCTGGGGCCAACGTCCTGACTTTC.

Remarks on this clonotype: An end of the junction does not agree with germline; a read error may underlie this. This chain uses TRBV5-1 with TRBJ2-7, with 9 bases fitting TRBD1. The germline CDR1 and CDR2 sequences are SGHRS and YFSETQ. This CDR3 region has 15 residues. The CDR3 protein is CAGSHGTGKPYEQYF. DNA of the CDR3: TGCGCCGGCAGCCATGGGACAGGGAAACCCTACGAGCAGTACTTC. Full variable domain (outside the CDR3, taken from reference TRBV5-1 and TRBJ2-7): KAGVTQTPRYLIKTRGQQVTLSCSPISGHRSVSWYQQTPGQGLQFLFEYFSETQRNKGNFPGRFSGRQFSNSRSEMNVSTLELGDSALYLCAGSHGTGKPYEQYFGPGTRLTVT.

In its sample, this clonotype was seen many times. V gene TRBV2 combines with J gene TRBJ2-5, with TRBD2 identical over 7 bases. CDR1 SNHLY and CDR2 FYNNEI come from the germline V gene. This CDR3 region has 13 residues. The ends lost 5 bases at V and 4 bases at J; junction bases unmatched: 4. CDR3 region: CASSWTRGETQYF. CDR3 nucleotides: TGTGCCAGCAGTTGGACTAGGGGAGAGACCCAGTACTTC.

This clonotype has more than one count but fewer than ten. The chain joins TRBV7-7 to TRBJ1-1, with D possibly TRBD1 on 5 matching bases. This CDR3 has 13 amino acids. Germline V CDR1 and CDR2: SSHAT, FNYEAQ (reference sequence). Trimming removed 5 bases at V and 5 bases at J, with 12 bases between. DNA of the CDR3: TGTGCCAGCAGCCGGTGGGGGGATACTGAAGCTTTCTTT. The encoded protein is CASSRWGDTEAFF.

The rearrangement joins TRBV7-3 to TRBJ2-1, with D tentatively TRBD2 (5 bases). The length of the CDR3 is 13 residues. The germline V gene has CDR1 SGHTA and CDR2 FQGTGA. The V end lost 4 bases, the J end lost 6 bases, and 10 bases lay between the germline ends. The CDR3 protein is CASSSREANEQFF. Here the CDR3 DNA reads TGTGCCAGCAGCTCCCGGGAAGCCAATGAGCAGTTCTTC. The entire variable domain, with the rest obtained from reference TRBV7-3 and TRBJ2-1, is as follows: GAGVSQTPSNKVTEKGKYVELRCDPISGHTALYWYRQSLGQGPEFLIYFQGTGAADDSGLPNDRFFAVRPEGSVSTLKIQRTERGDSAVYLCASSSREANEQFFGPGTRLTVL.

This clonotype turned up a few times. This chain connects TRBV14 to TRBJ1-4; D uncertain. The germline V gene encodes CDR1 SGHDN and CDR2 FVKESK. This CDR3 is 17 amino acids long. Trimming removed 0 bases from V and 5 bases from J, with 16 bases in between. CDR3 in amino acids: CASSQDRAWSPNEKLFF. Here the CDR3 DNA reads TGTGCCAGCAGCCAAGATAGGGCCTGGAGCCCGAATGAAAAACTGTTTTTT. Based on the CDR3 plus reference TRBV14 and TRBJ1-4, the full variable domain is EAGVTQFPSHSVIEKGQTVTLRCDPISGHDNLYWYRRVMGKEIKFLLHFVKESKQDESGMPNNRFLAERTGGTYSTLKVQPAELEDSGVYFCASSQDRAWSPNEKLFFGSGTQLSVL.

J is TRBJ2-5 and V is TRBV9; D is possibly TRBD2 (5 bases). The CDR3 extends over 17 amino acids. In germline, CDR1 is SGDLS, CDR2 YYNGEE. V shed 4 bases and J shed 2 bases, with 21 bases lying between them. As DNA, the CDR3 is TGTGCCAGCAGCACCTACTCGGGATCAACTTTACAAGAGACCCAGTACTTC. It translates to CASSTYSGSTLQETQYF.

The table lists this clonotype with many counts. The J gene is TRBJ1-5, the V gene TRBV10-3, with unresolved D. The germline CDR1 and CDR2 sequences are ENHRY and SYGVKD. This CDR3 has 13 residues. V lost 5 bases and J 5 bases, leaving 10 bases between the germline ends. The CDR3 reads CAISKEPDQPQHF. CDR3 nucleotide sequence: TGTGCCATCAGTAAAGAGCCCGATCAGCCCCAGCATTTT.

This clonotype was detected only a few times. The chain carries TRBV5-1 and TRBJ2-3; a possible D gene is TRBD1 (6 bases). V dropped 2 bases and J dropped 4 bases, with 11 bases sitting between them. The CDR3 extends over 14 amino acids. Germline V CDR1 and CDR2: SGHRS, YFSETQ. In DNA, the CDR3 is TGCGCCAGCAGCTTACAGGGTAACGCAGATACGCAGTATTTT. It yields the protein CASSLQGNADTQYF.

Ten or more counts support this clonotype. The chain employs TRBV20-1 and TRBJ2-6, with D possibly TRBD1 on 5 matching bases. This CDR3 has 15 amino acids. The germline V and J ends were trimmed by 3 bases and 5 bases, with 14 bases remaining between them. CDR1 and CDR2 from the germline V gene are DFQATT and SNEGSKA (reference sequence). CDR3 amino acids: CSASRQTLRANVLTF. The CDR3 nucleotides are TGCAGTGCTAGCAGACAGACGCTGAGGGCCAACGTCCTGACTTTC.

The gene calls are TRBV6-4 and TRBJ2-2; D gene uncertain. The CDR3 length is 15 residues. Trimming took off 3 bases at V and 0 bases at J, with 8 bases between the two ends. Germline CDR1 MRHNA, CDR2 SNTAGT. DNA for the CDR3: TGTGCCAGCAGTGAGGACCCTACGAACACCGGGGAGCTGTTTTTT. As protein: CASSEDPTNTGELFF.

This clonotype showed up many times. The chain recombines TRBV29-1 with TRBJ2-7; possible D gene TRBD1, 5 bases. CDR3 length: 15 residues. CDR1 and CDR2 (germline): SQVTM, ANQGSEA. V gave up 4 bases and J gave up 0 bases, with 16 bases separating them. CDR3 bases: TGCAGCGTTGTGAGGACAAGGGGAAACTCCTACGAGCAGTACTTC. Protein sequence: CSVVRTRGNSYEQYF.